These T cell receptor beta chains were read from a single sample in a study of OX40 agonist ivuxolimab in advanced cancers. The data were produced by immunoSEQ multiplex PCR, yet TCRdb's version contains in-frame clones alone and is incomplete. The table records roughly 75,000 clones, approximately 90% of them present only once. Specimen: CD4+ or CD8+ T cells sorted from blood, collected in a trial of the OX40 agonist ivuxolimab. The receptors were gathered from an adult with an advanced solid tumor such as melanoma, head and neck, liver or kidney cancer. The CDR3 runs from the conserved cysteine through the conserved F or W. A D gene is named only where the DNA matches it firmly. Where a row states a size, it is once, few, many or the class of an expanded clone; other rows omit it.

CDR3aa: CASSSGRLQEYGYTF
CDR3nt: TGTGCCAGCAGTTCGGGACGGCTTCAGGAGTATGGCTACACCTTC
v_gene: TRBV6-5
abundance: -
j_gene: TRBJ1-2
d_gene: -

CDR3aa: CAWSVPGSQQYF
CDR3nt: TGTGCCTGGAGTGTACCTGGGAGCCAGCAGTACTTC
v_gene: TRBV30
abundance: -
j_gene: TRBJ2-7
d_gene: -

CDR3aa: CASSLGQTGYEQYF
CDR3nt: TGCGCCAGCAGCTTGGGACAGACAGGTTACGAGCAGTACTTC
v_gene: TRBV5-1
abundance: few
j_gene: TRBJ2-7
d_gene: -

CDR3aa: CASSSEFLYGYTF
CDR3nt: TGTGCCAGCAGCTCCGAATTCCTCTATGGCTACACCTTC
v_gene: TRBV7-3
abundance: once
j_gene: TRBJ1-2
d_gene: -

CDR3aa: CASSPDRWAPYEQYF
CDR3nt: TGTGCCAGCAGCCCCGATCGCTGGGCCCCCTACGAGCAGTACTTC
v_gene: TRBV7-2
abundance: -
j_gene: TRBJ2-7
d_gene: -

CDR3aa: CASSLDSSGTTNSQYF
CDR3nt: TGTGCCAGCAGCTTAGATTCTTCCGGGACTACCAATTCTCAGTACTTC
v_gene: TRBV7-2
abundance: -
j_gene: TRBJ2-5
d_gene: TRBD2

CDR3aa: CASSLGARGDRGFGYTF
CDR3nt: TGTGCCAGCAGCTTAGGGGCAAGGGGAGACAGGGGGTTTGGCTACACCTTC
v_gene: TRBV7-2
abundance: -
j_gene: TRBJ1-2
d_gene: TRBD1

CDR3aa: CASSQVGHGNPETQYF
CDR3nt: TGCGCCAGCAGCCAAGTAGGCCATGGGAATCCAGAGACCCAGTACTTC
v_gene: TRBV4-1
abundance: -
j_gene: TRBJ2-5
d_gene: -

CDR3aa: CASSSGVSYNEQFF
CDR3nt: TGTGCCAGCAGCTCGGGGGTGTCCTACAATGAGCAGTTCTTC
v_gene: TRBV7-3
abundance: -
j_gene: TRBJ2-1
d_gene: -

CDR3aa: CASSFGAGDLNTEAFF
CDR3nt: TGTGCCAGCAGCTTTGGGGCAGGGGACCTGAACACTGAAGCTTTCTTT
v_gene: TRBV7-2
abundance: -
j_gene: TRBJ1-1
d_gene: -

CDR3aa: CASSVDTAQETQYF
CDR3nt: TGTGCCAGCAGTGTAGACACGGCCCAAGAGACCCAGTACTTC
v_gene: TRBV28
abundance: once
j_gene: TRBJ2-5
d_gene: -

CDR3aa: CASSPQGSYEQYF
CDR3nt: TGTGCCAGCTCACCACAGGGTAGCTACGAGCAGTACTTC
v_gene: TRBV18
abundance: -
j_gene: TRBJ2-7
d_gene: -

CDR3aa: CASRFLGANTGELFF
CDR3nt: TGTGCCAGTCGATTTTTGGGGGCCAACACCGGGGAGCTGTTTTTT
v_gene: TRBV28
abundance: -
j_gene: TRBJ2-2
d_gene: -

CDR3aa: CASSFDRTSEAFF
CDR3nt: TGTGCCAGCAGCTTCGACAGGACCTCTGAAGCTTTCTTT
v_gene: TRBV5-6
abundance: -
j_gene: TRBJ1-1
d_gene: -

CDR3aa: CASSPGQGAGTNEKLFF
CDR3nt: TGTGCCAGCTCACCAGGACAGGGGGCTGGAACTAATGAAAAACTGTTTTTT
v_gene: TRBV18
abundance: -
j_gene: TRBJ1-4
d_gene: TRBD1

CDR3aa: CASSFHTDTQYF
CDR3nt: TGCGCCAGCAGCTTCCACACAGATACGCAGTATTTT
v_gene: TRBV5-1
abundance: -
j_gene: TRBJ2-3
d_gene: -

CDR3aa: CASSPRAGTMNEQYF
CDR3nt: TGTGCCAGCAGCCCGCGGGCCGGGACAATGAACGAGCAGTACTTC
v_gene: TRBV11-3
abundance: -
j_gene: TRBJ2-7
d_gene: -

CDR3aa: CASSPRPIQGGETQYF
CDR3nt: TGTGCCAGCAGCCCCAGACCCATCCAGGGTGGAGAGACCCAGTACTTC
v_gene: TRBV7-2
abundance: -
j_gene: TRBJ2-5
d_gene: -

CDR3aa: CASRETGVGTQYF
CDR3nt: TGTGCCAGCAGGGAGACAGGGGTCGGGACCCAGTACTTC
v_gene: TRBV6-1
abundance: -
j_gene: TRBJ2-5
d_gene: TRBD1

CDR3aa: CASSSGQVDIQYF
CDR3nt: TGTGCCAGCAGCTCCGGACAGGTAGACATTCAGTACTTC
v_gene: TRBV28
abundance: -
j_gene: TRBJ2-4
d_gene: TRBD1

CDR3aa: CAWSVGGVSYEQYF
CDR3nt: TGTGCCTGGAGTGTAGGCGGGGTGAGCTACGAGCAGTACTTC
v_gene: TRBV30
abundance: -
j_gene: TRBJ2-7
d_gene: -

CDR3aa: CAWSVDGNQPQHF
CDR3nt: TGTGCCTGGAGTGTAGACGGCAATCAGCCCCAGCATTTT
v_gene: TRBV30
abundance: -
j_gene: TRBJ1-5
d_gene: -

CDR3aa: CASSQVDMGFYRNEQFF
CDR3nt: TGCGCCAGCAGCCAGGTGGACATGGGCTTCTATCGCAATGAGCAGTTCTTC
v_gene: TRBV4-1
abundance: -
j_gene: TRBJ2-1
d_gene: -

CDR3aa: CASSAGRAEQFF
CDR3nt: TGTGCCAGTAGTGCCGGGAGGGCCGAGCAGTTCTTC
v_gene: TRBV19
abundance: -
j_gene: TRBJ2-1
d_gene: TRBD2

CDR3aa: CASSLVREETQYF
CDR3nt: TGTGCCAGCAGCTTAGTCAGGGAAGAGACCCAGTACTTC
v_gene: TRBV7-2
abundance: once
j_gene: TRBJ2-5
d_gene: -

CDR3aa: CASSSQLAGDYEQYF
CDR3nt: TGTGCCAGCAGTTCCCAACTAGCGGGAGATTACGAGCAGTACTTC
v_gene: TRBV28
abundance: -
j_gene: TRBJ2-7
d_gene: TRBD2

CDR3aa: CASSDSGSGANVLTF
CDR3nt: TGTGCCAGCAGTGACTCGGGCTCTGGGGCCAACGTCCTGACTTTC
v_gene: TRBV28
abundance: -
j_gene: TRBJ2-6
d_gene: -

CDR3aa: CASSYGLNEQFF
CDR3nt: TGTGCCAGCAGTTACGGGTTGAATGAGCAGTTCTTC
v_gene: TRBV28
abundance: -
j_gene: TRBJ2-1
d_gene: -

CDR3aa: CSVSSRGLNTEAFF
CDR3nt: TGCAGCGTTTCTTCCAGGGGGCTTAACACTGAAGCTTTCTTT
v_gene: TRBV29-1
abundance: -
j_gene: TRBJ1-1
d_gene: TRBD1

CDR3aa: CSARRSYGYTF
CDR3nt: TGCAGTGCTAGACGGAGCTATGGCTACACCTTC
v_gene: TRBV20-1
abundance: -
j_gene: TRBJ1-2
d_gene: -

CDR3aa: CASSLAQGRETQYF
CDR3nt: TGTGCCAGCAGCTTAGCTCAGGGACGAGAGACCCAGTACTTC
v_gene: TRBV7-8
abundance: once
j_gene: TRBJ2-5
d_gene: -

CDR3aa: CASSADLVYEQYF
CDR3nt: TGCGCCAGCAGCGCTGACCTGGTTTACGAGCAGTACTTC
v_gene: TRBV5-1
abundance: -
j_gene: TRBJ2-7
d_gene: -

CDR3aa: CASSLKIREEAFF
CDR3nt: TGTGCCAGCAGTTTAAAAATCAGGGAGGAAGCTTTCTTT
v_gene: TRBV28
abundance: once
j_gene: TRBJ1-1
d_gene: -

CDR3aa: CASSFTASETDTQYF
CDR3nt: TGTGCCAGCAGCTTTACGGCTAGCGAAACGGATACGCAGTATTTT
v_gene: TRBV5-4
abundance: -
j_gene: TRBJ2-3
d_gene: -

CDR3aa: CASSPDHRDEQFF
CDR3nt: TGTGCCAGCAGCCCAGATCACAGGGATGAGCAGTTCTTC
v_gene: TRBV7-2
abundance: -
j_gene: TRBJ2-1
d_gene: -

CDR3aa: CASRSPGQGFSYEQYF
CDR3nt: TGTGCCAGCAGATCTCCGGGACAGGGGTTCTCCTACGAGCAGTACTTC
v_gene: TRBV7-3
abundance: -
j_gene: TRBJ2-7
d_gene: TRBD1

CDR3aa: CASSTSNNEQFF
CDR3nt: TGTGCCAGTAGTACTAGCAACAATGAGCAGTTCTTC
v_gene: TRBV19
abundance: -
j_gene: TRBJ2-1
d_gene: -

CDR3aa: CAISDRGRGKNTEAFF
CDR3nt: TGTGCCATCAGTGACAGGGGGCGCGGGAAGAACACTGAAGCTTTCTTT
v_gene: TRBV10-3
abundance: -
j_gene: TRBJ1-1
d_gene: TRBD1

CDR3aa: CASSLTSDYTQYF
CDR3nt: TGTGCCAGCAGCTTAACTAGCGATTATACGCAGTATTTT
v_gene: TRBV7-3
abundance: -
j_gene: TRBJ2-3
d_gene: -

CDR3aa: CASSSGQMNTGELFF
CDR3nt: TGTGCCAGCTCATCGGGACAGATGAACACCGGGGAGCTGTTTTTT
v_gene: TRBV18
abundance: -
j_gene: TRBJ2-2
d_gene: TRBD1

CDR3aa: CASSIMVNEQFF
CDR3nt: TGTGCCAGTAGTATAATGGTGAATGAGCAGTTCTTC
v_gene: TRBV19
abundance: -
j_gene: TRBJ2-1
d_gene: -

CDR3aa: CASSFGTGEYEQYF
CDR3nt: TGTGCCAGCAGCTTTGGGACAGGGGAATACGAGCAGTACTTC
v_gene: TRBV5-4
abundance: -
j_gene: TRBJ2-7
d_gene: TRBD1

CDR3aa: CASSERGGANNQPQHF
CDR3nt: TGTGCCAGCAGCGAACGCGGGGGCGCGAACAATCAGCCCCAGCATTTT
v_gene: TRBV2
abundance: -
j_gene: TRBJ1-5
d_gene: -

CDR3aa: CASSVVSGGTDTQYF
CDR3nt: TGTGCCAGCAGCGTAGTGTCCGGAGGCACAGATACGCAGTATTTT
v_gene: TRBV9
abundance: -
j_gene: TRBJ2-3
d_gene: -

CDR3aa: CASSQDQALGELFF
CDR3nt: TGCGCCAGCAGCCAAGATCAGGCCCTCGGGGAGCTGTTTTTT
v_gene: TRBV4-3
abundance: -
j_gene: TRBJ2-2
d_gene: -

CDR3aa: CASSAASGGGDTQYF
CDR3nt: TGTGCCAGCAGCGCCGCTAGCGGGGGGGGCGATACGCAGTATTTT
v_gene: TRBV7-2
abundance: -
j_gene: TRBJ2-3
d_gene: TRBD2